This T cell receptor (beta chain) originates from a study of blood T cells in healthy people across ages. A second about 7 to 11 cycle PCR used barcoded and J-beta primers. TCRdb itself ran the 5' RACE reads through MiXCR, one entry per CDR3 protein. This sample has roughly 2 million distinct CDR3 sequences, with less than 50% found just once. In germline, CDR1 is LNHDA, CDR2 SQIVND (reference sequence). There are 16 residues in the CDR3. The trim removed 5 bases at V and 1 base at J, leaving 6 bases unmatched. The rearrangement joins TRBV19 to TRBJ2-1; 9 positions match TRBD1. The sample consisted of blood. The receptor's source is a woman aged 40 to 49 in good health. The CDR3 DNA reads TGTGCCAGTAGTGAACAGGGGGCTCTGTCCTACAATGAGCAGTTCTTC. This translates into CASSEQGALSYNEQFF.